Listed here are 23 T cell receptor beta chains from one sample, sequenced in a study of T-cell reconstitution after alpha-beta-depleted transplantation in children. The TCRbeta library incorporated unique molecular identifiers. Via MiXCR, TCRdb re-called the PCR reads, giving one row per CDR3 protein. Of some 550,000 distinct CDR3 sequences listed, roughly 23% are singletons. The sequencing here drew on PBMCs, mostly from graft donor cells, taken 360 days after TCRalphabeta/CD19-depleted stem cell transplant. Receptor source: a boy less than two years old who had a stem cell transplant for acute myeloid leukemia, so the T cells may come from the graft donor.

This clonotype occurred a few times. The rearrangement joins TRBV6-4 to TRBJ2-3, with TRBD2 identical over 7 bases. Per germline, CDR1 MRHNA and CDR2 SNTAGT. CDR3 length: 14 amino acids. The V and J ends lost 4 bases and 3 bases, in that order; junction bases with no gene match: 4. The CDR3 protein is CASSVEAGTDTQYF. CDR3 in DNA: TGTGCCAGCAGTGTAGAAGCGGGAACAGATACGCAGTATTTT.

The gene calls are TRBV5-1 and TRBJ1-4; D remains unclear. The V end lost 0 bases, the J end lost 4 bases, and 10 bases lay between the germline ends. Germline loops: CDR1 SGHRS, CDR2 YFSETQ. There are 15 residues in the CDR3. This chain's CDR3 is CASSLGGPINEKLFF. The CDR3 nucleotides are TGCGCCAGCAGCTTGGGTGGACCGATTAATGAAAAACTGTTTTTT.

This clonotype was seen repeatedly, ten times or more. This chain connects TRBV29-1 to TRBJ2-5; D is possibly TRBD1 (5 bases). Trimming pared 4 bases from V and 4 bases from J, leaving 7 bases between. The V gene's germline CDR1 is SQVTM and CDR2 ANQGSEA. The CDR3 runs to 11 residues. The CDR3 DNA follows: TGCAGCGTTGGGGGCGCAGAGACCCAGTACTTC. This codes for CSVGGAETQYF.

The chain joins TRBV5-6 to TRBJ2-1, with a tentative D call TRBD1 (6 bases). The CDR3 extends over 15 amino acids. V was pared by 0 bases and J by 2 bases, with 9 bases between. CDR1 and CDR2 from the germline V gene are SGHDT and YYEEEE. The CDR3 protein is CASSLGPGAYNEQFF. CDR3 in DNA: TGTGCCAGCAGCTTGGGGCCAGGGGCCTACAATGAGCAGTTCTTC.

This clonotype was counted many times. This chain uses TRBV4-3 with TRBJ2-1; either TRBD1 or TRBD2 may supply D (5 bases each). V shed 4 bases and J shed 0 bases, with 16 bases lying between them. Germline V gene sequence: CDR1 LGHNA, CDR2 YSLEER. This CDR3 region has 17 residues. CDR3 residues: CASSRQGTQSSYNEQFF. The CDR3 nucleotides read TGCGCCAGCAGCCGCCAAGGGACGCAGAGCTCCTACAATGAGCAGTTCTTC.

This clonotype was seen at least ten times. The rearrangement uses TRBV9 and TRBJ2-3, with D tentatively TRBD1 (5 bases). The CDR3 runs to 17 residues. V dropped 2 bases and J dropped 2 bases, with 18 bases sitting between them. Per the germline V gene, CDR1 is SGDLS and CDR2 is YYNGEE. The CDR3 nucleotides read TGTGCCAGCAGCGTCGGACGATCAGGGTTAACCACAGATACGCAGTATTTT. It yields the protein CASSVGRSGLTTDTQYF.

This clonotype was observed once. The gene calls are TRBV21-1 and TRBJ2-7; TRBD1, the table's D call, lacks a check against the DNA. TRBV21-1 is recorded as a pseudogene. The CDR3 is 10 amino acids. CDR3 loop: CATPRNEQYV. DNA of the CDR3: TGTGCCACCCCCAGGAACGAGCAGTACGTC.

This clonotype has a handful of counts. The gene calls are TRBV12-3 or TRBV12-4 and TRBJ1-1, with unresolved D. V gave up 1 base and J gave up 1 base, with 10 bases separating them. The CDR3 extends over 15 amino acids. CDR3 protein: CASSLGQGRNTEAFF. The DNA for the CDR3 is TGTGCCAGCAGTTTAGGGCAAGGGAGGAACACTGAAGCTTTCTTT.

The V and J genes are TRBV4-2 and TRBJ2-1; 10 positions match TRBD1. V lost 4 bases, J lost 1 base, and 7 bases stayed unmatched. CDR3 length equals 17 residues. Germline V gene lookup returns CDR1 LGHNA and CDR2 YNFKEQ. This CDR3 reads CASSLTPGQGSYNEQFF. CDR3 nucleotides: TGTGCCAGCAGCCTGACTCCGGGACAGGGGTCCTACAATGAGCAGTTCTTC.

V is TRBV25-1 and J is TRBJ1-2, with D uncertain. The ends were cut back, 2 bases at V and 4 bases at J, with 8 bases in the middle. The CDR3 has 13 amino acids. Germline CDR1 is MGHDK and CDR2 is SYGVNS. CDR3 protein: CASSEVGSYGYTF. Written as DNA, the CDR3 is TGTGCCAGCAGTGAAGTAGGCAGCTATGGCTACACCTTC.

This clonotype was found a few times. This chain links TRBV29-1 with TRBJ2-1; D not resolved. Germline V gives CDR1 SQVTM, CDR2 ANQGSEA. The germline V and J ends were trimmed by 4 bases and 6 bases, with 13 bases remaining between them. The CDR3 extends over 13 amino acids. The CDR3 loop reads CSVAPFEVNEQFF. DNA for the CDR3: TGCAGCGTTGCGCCCTTTGAGGTCAATGAGCAGTTCTTC.

This clonotype was seen a few times. The chain uses TRBV20-1 and TRBJ2-7; possibly TRBD2 for D (7 bases). The CDR3 covers 13 residues. CDR1 is DFQATT and CDR2 is SNEGSKA in the germline V gene (reference sequence). CDR3 coding DNA: TGCAACCAGCGGGGACACAGCTCCTACGAGCAGTACGTC. This gives the protein CNQRGHSSYEQYV.

Many counts were recorded for this clonotype. The chain has TRBV20-1 and TRBJ2-1; D is perhaps TRBD1 (5 bases). Germline CDR1 is DFQATT and CDR2 is SNEGSKA (reference sequence). The CDR3 loop spans 13 amino acids. V was cut by 4 bases and J by 5 bases, with 12 bases left in between. The CDR3 region is CSAKRQGHNEQFF. DNA of the CDR3: TGCAGTGCTAAGAGGCAGGGCCACAATGAGCAGTTCTTC.

This chain connects TRBV12-3 or TRBV12-4 to TRBJ1-2; TRBD1 matches at 7 bases. Trimming removed 5 bases from V and 0 bases from J; junction bases left unmatched: 3. This CDR3 has 14 amino acids. The CDR3 DNA reads as TGTGCCAGCAGTACAGGGGTCGCTAACTATGGCTACACCTTC. Its translation: CASSTGVANYGYTF.

V gene TRBV6-5 combines with J gene TRBJ1-6; 10 positions match TRBD1. After removal of 0 bases from V and 10 bases from J, the junction contained 0 bases not matched to a gene. Germline values: CDR1 MNHEY, CDR2 SVGAGI. The CDR3 contains 14 residues. CDR3 coding DNA: TGTGCCAGCAGTTACTCGGGACAGGGGTCACCCCTCCACTTT. Translated, it gives CASSYSGQGSPLHF.

The sample holds many counts of this clonotype. The gene calls are TRBV4-3 and TRBJ2-7; D is undetermined. The CDR3 covers 13 residues. Germline V gene sequence: CDR1 LGHNA, CDR2 YSLEER. The ends were cut back, 1 base at V and 2 bases at J, with 6 bases in the middle. CDR3 nucleotides: TGCGCCAGCAGCCAAGGGCAGACCTACGAGCAGTACTTC. Its translation is CASSQGQTYEQYF.

This clonotype has a count of ten or more. The V call is TRBV5-1, the J call TRBJ2-5; 8 bases agree with TRBD1. V lost 4 bases and J lost 4; bases outside the gene matches: 9. Germline lookup yields CDR1 SGHRS and CDR2 YFSETQ. The CDR3 runs to 15 residues. The CDR3 region has the DNA TGCGCCAGCAGCCCGTGGACAGGGCGGGGAGAGACCCAGTACTTC. Its protein product is CASSPWTGRGETQYF.

This clonotype was observed a few times. The chain combines TRBV20-1 with TRBJ2-7, with D perhaps TRBD2 (6 bases). Looked up from germline, CDR1 is DFQATT and CDR2 is SNEGSKA (reference sequence). The CDR3 totals 12 residues. Trimming stripped 4 bases from V and 3 bases from J, with 10 bases between. The CDR3 region has the DNA TGCAGTGCTACAGGACTACACTACGAGCAGTACGTC. The encoded protein is CSATGLHYEQYV.

The chain recombines TRBV20-1 with TRBJ1-1, with D possibly being TRBD1 (5 bases). Germline CDR1 and CDR2: DFQATT and SNEGSKA (reference sequence). CDR3 length equals 13 residues. The V gene lost 3 bases and the J gene lost 0 bases, with 8 bases spanning the gap. The CDR3 protein is CSASRGLNTEAFF. CDR3 coding DNA: TGCAGTGCTAGCCGGGGCTTGAACACTGAAGCTTTCTTT.

This chain links TRBV6-1 with TRBJ2-7; D remains ambiguous. Germline CDR1 reads MNHNS; CDR2 reads SASEGT. CDR3 length: 14 amino acids. Trimming removed 5 bases at V and 4 bases at J, with 15 bases between. The CDR3 sequence is CASSRNSGLYEQYV. The CDR3 coding sequence is TGTGCCAGCAGTAGGAACTCTGGGCTATACGAGCAGTACGTC.

This clonotype appeared many times. The genes are TRBV6-5 and TRBJ1-6; TRBD1 might be the D (5 bases). CDR3 size: 15 residues. Per germline, CDR1 MNHEY and CDR2 SVGAGI. The V gene lost 2 bases and the J gene lost 2 bases, with 7 bases spanning the gap. The CDR3 loop reads CASSYDSPYNSPLHF. The CDR3, as DNA: TGTGCCAGCAGTTACGACAGTCCCTATAATTCACCCCTCCACTTT.

Comment on this clonotype: With a much larger clone just one base away, this may be a read error. The chain has TRBV12-3 or TRBV12-4 and TRBJ1-2; D unclear. The CDR3 is 13 residues long. V dropped 7 bases and J dropped 4 bases, with 13 bases sitting between them. CDR3 residues: CASTETRVYGYTF. The CDR3 nucleotides read TGTGCCAGCACCGAAACAAGGGTCTATGGCTACACCTTC.

This clonotype came up many times. The V call is TRBV20-1, the J call TRBJ2-4, with TRBD2 as a possible D gene (5 bases). Trimming pared 2 bases from V and 4 bases from J, leaving 21 bases between. The germline V gene has CDR1 DFQATT and CDR2 SNEGSKA (reference sequence). The CDR3 is made up of 17 amino acids. CDR3 DNA sequence: TGCAGTGCTAGACCACGGGGTGATGGCCGCCTTAAAAACATTCAGTACTTC. As protein: CSARPRGDGRLKNIQYF.